These T cell receptor beta chains were read from a single sample in a study of T cell responses to AZD1222 COVID-19 vaccine. TCRdb's table, derived via immunoSEQ multiplex PCR, lists solely in-frame clones and lacks some. The sample lists more than 95,000 clones, around nine tenths occurring once. Sample: peripheral blood, taken on day 0 of AZD1222 vaccination. All receptors derive from an adult in good health. CDR3s include the opening cysteine and the closing phenylalanine or tryptophan. The D gene is left open where the match is weak. Clone size, where shown, is once, few, many, or a class for clones that have expanded.

TGCGCCAGCAGCGTTGGGATTGTCGGGGAGCTGTTTTTT	CASSVGIVGELFF	NA	NA	TRBV5-1	TRBJ2-2
TGTGCCAGCAGCTACAACACCGGGGAGCTGTTTTTT	CASSYNTGELFF	few	NA	TRBV7-2	TRBJ2-2
TGTGCCAGCTCACCGTCTTACCGTACTAGCGGGAGCACAGATACGCAGTATTTT	CASSPSYRTSGSTDTQYF	NA	TRBD2	TRBV18	TRBJ2-3
TGTGCCAGCAGCGCTAGCGGGGAAACCTACAATGAGCAGTTCTTC	CASSASGETYNEQFF	NA	TRBD2	TRBV9	TRBJ2-1
TGTGCCAGCTCACCCCCTTGGAGCGGAGCTGACACCGGGGAGCTGTTTTTT	CASSPPWSGADTGELFF	NA	NA	TRBV18	TRBJ2-2
TGTGCCAGCAGCTTGGCCAGCCTTTACACCGGGGAGCTGTTTTTT	CASSLASLYTGELFF	few	NA	TRBV5-6	TRBJ2-2
TGCGCCAGCAGCACCGGACAGGCCAATCCTGACTATGGCTACACCTTC	CASSTGQANPDYGYTF	NA	TRBD1	TRBV5-1	TRBJ1-2
TGCGCCAGCAGTCCACAGGGTATAGGCTATGGCTACACCTTC	CASSPQGIGYGYTF	NA	NA	TRBV5-1	TRBJ1-2
TGCAGCGTTTTAACAGGGATTACTAATCAGCCCCAGCATTTT	CSVLTGITNQPQHF	once	NA	TRBV29-1	TRBJ1-5
TGCGCCAGCAGCTTGGTTTTAGCCTCTACTCCCTATGGCTACACCTTC	CASSLVLASTPYGYTF	few	NA	TRBV5-1	TRBJ1-2
TGTGCCACCAGTGACTCACTCGAAGCTTTCTTT	CATSDSLEAFF	NA	NA	TRBV24-1	TRBJ1-1
TGTGCCAGCAGCTTAGCCGGGCCGGGACAGGGTTTTTCTGAAGCTTTCTTT	CASSLAGPGQGFSEAFF	NA	TRBD1	TRBV7-6	TRBJ1-1
TGCGCCAGCACCCCCACCATTCAAGAGACCCAGTACTTC	CASTPTIQETQYF	NA	NA	TRBV10-2	TRBJ2-5
TGTGCCAGCAGCTTAGGCAGGGATGAAAAACTGTTTTTT	CASSLGRDEKLFF	once	NA	TRBV13	TRBJ1-4
TGTGCCAGTACTGCTAGCGGGGGGTTTGAGCAGTTCTTC	CASTASGGFEQFF	NA	TRBD2	TRBV19	TRBJ2-1
TGTGCCATCAGTGTGGGGGCCACTGAAGCTTTCTTT	CAISVGATEAFF	NA	NA	TRBV10-3	TRBJ1-1
TGTGCCAGCAGTTTCTCCCAAGAGACCCAGTACTTC	CASSFSQETQYF	NA	NA	TRBV27	TRBJ2-5
TGTGCCAGCAGCTATGGTTCGGGCCGAGAGACCCAGTACTTC	CASSYGSGRETQYF	NA	NA	TRBV5-8	TRBJ2-5
TGCGCCAGCAGCTTGGACCTGCCTCGGGGGACAAGTTATAATTCACCCCTCCACTTT	CASSLDLPRGTSYNSPLHF	NA	NA	TRBV5-1	TRBJ1-6
TGTGCCAGCAGCACACAGTGGGTCTCTGGGGCCAACGTCCTGACTTTC	CASSTQWVSGANVLTF	NA	NA	TRBV7-3	TRBJ2-6
TGCGCCAGCAGCTTGGTCCAAGCGGGAGACCACTACGAGCAGTACTTC	CASSLVQAGDHYEQYF	NA	TRBD2	TRBV5-1	TRBJ2-7
TGTGCCAGCAGCTTCACAGGGGGTAGGGGAGAGACCCAGTACTTC	CASSFTGGRGETQYF	NA	TRBD1	TRBV7-2	TRBJ2-5
TGTGCCAGCAGTCACGGGACAGCTTCCTACGAGCAGTACTTC	CASSHGTASYEQYF	NA	TRBD1	TRBV6-2/TRBV6-3	TRBJ2-7
TGTGCCAGCAGGACCAGGGGTTCGGTCGAAAAACTGTTTTTT	CASRTRGSVEKLFF	NA	NA	TRBV28	TRBJ1-4
TGTGCCAGCAGTCCTAATCGGGCTTCAGGGACTGAAGCTTTCTTT	CASSPNRASGTEAFF	NA	NA	TRBV5-6	TRBJ1-1
TGTGCCAGCAGTTTAAACTTTGATAGGGGAAAACTGTTTTTT	CASSLNFDRGKLFF	NA	NA	TRBV27	TRBJ1-4
TGTGCCAGCACCGGGGGAGGACAAATTAATCAGCCCCAGCATTTT	CASTGGGQINQPQHF	NA	NA	TRBV2	TRBJ1-5
TGTGCCACCAGCACCCGTTTCACTGAAGCTTTCTTT	CATSTRFTEAFF	NA	NA	TRBV15	TRBJ1-1
TGTGCCTGGAGCCCGAGCGGGCCCAATAAGCAGTTCTTC	CAWSPSGPNKQFF	NA	NA	TRBV30	TRBJ2-1
TGTGCCAGCTCGGTAGAGTGGGCCTATAATTCACCCCTCCACTTT	CASSVEWAYNSPLHF	NA	NA	TRBV18	TRBJ1-6
TGTGCCAGCAGCCCCCGGGGTGTCACTGAAGCTTTCTTT	CASSPRGVTEAFF	NA	NA	TRBV13	TRBJ1-1